The sequence of this TCR beta chain was determined in a study of siplizumab effects on memory and regulatory T cells (dated by TCRdb to about 2019). Broadly, across the study: Across seven to nine responder-stimulator pairs, paired mixed lymphocyte reactions were conducted with siplizumab at around 0.95 ug/mL and without drug. The study looked at the effect of siplizumab, an anti-CD2 antibody, on alloreactive T-cell subsets in allogeneic mixed lymphocyte reactions made from human PBMCs. Points the paper makes about the study in general: Of the alloreactive CD4+ clones that could be mapped, the Treg-derived share averaged around 70% with siplizumab compared with around 25% in control reactions. Siplizumab significantly lowered the cumulative frequency of alloreactive sequences that could be traced to unstimulated CD4+ memory T cells. Because sequences at frequencies below about 10^-5 were poorly captured, only a minor fraction of alloreactive clones could be mapped back to unstimulated subsets. No functional confirmation was obtained for the suppressive function of proliferating Tregs from siplizumab cultures. Roughly 75-97% of proliferating CD4+ or CD8+ clones could not be assigned a naive or memory phenotype. Greater diversity appeared to be present in unstimulated naive T cells than in memory T cells, and a substantial contribution to the alloresponse seemed to be made by naive cells.

For five to seven days, cells in the mixed lymphocyte reaction were kept in coculture at 37 degrees C. Responder PBMCs were labelled with CFSE and stimulator PBMCs with Violet Dye, then combined at a 1:1 ratio. TCRbeta CDR3 sequencing was performed on sorted unstimulated T cells and on proliferating T cells recovered from mixed lymphocyte reactions. Fresh whole blood from approximately ten HLA-typed healthy donors was used to isolate PBMCs. After the mixed lymphocyte reaction, proliferating CFSE-low responder T cells were FACS-sorted for TCR sequencing. The method behind the library was the immunoSEQ multiplex PCR assay. Roughly 10^5 TCR templates per sample were assayed on the deep sequencing platform. Genomic DNA extracted from sorted T cells was used for TCRbeta CDR3 sequencing. The published analysis was carried out like this. The R programming language was used for clonal analysis of the TCRbeta CDR3 data. Alloreactive CD4+ and CD8+ clones were identified by comparing unstimulated samples to CFSE-low samples taken after the reaction. Regulatory or non-regulatory origin was assigned to alloreactive CD4+ clones by matching of sequences to sorted unstimulated Treg and non-Treg repertoires. This is the immuneACCESS table as TCRdb keeps it, with only in-frame sequences that have V and J called. A part of the clones is gone; compared with another copy, unresolved V genes explain less than half, and the rest is unexplained. That table furnishes V, J and clone size, whereas the DNA furnished D and trimming. This sample lists 20,000 or so clones; around 43% were detected once. The biggest ten clones account for around 5.8% of the sample.

With regard to this clone: Its antigen is not yet known. Base qualities are missing; no much larger clone stands one base away.

Relative to germline, V is 3 bases shorter and J is 5 bases shorter, with 16 bases between their ends. From the cysteine through the phenylalanine, the CDR3 covers 15 amino acids. CDR3 DNA only is kept here, 45 bases in frame from base 1. Via the germline V gene (reference sequence), CDR1 is SEHNR and CDR2 FQNEAQ. This receptor chain uses TRBV7-9 and TRBJ1-2, with no confident D gene call. The sequence derives from a human donor in good health; the cells came from an allogeneic mixed lymphocyte reaction. Some clones in this sample may be carry-over from other donors' samples. Sequenced: CFSE-low (dividing) CD4+ T cells sorted from an allogeneic mixed lymphocyte reaction. The DNA reads TGTGCCAGCAGCTTGCCGGACGGTCATGGGTATGGCTACACCTTC. This yields the protein CASSLPDGHGYGYTF.